This T cell receptor beta chain originates from a study of blood T cell repertoires in COVID-19. TCRdb's copy holds only in-frame clones and misses some; the assay was immunoSEQ multiplex PCR. The sample contains 150,000 to 200,000 clones, around 79% of which appear only once. Between the trimmed V and J ends, which lost 8 bases and 1 base, there was a span of 8 bases. CDR3 length: 13 amino acids. From germline, CDR1 is WNHNN and CDR2 SYGVQD (reference sequence). The sequenced material came from peripheral blood. The V and J genes are TRBV10-1 and TRBJ2-2; a possible D gene is TRBD1 (5 bases). This TCR came from a woman aged 70-85 years with acute or convalescent COVID-19. The chain's CDR3 is CASQGQNTGELFF. The CDR3 region has the DNA TGCGCCAGCCAGGGCCAGAACACCGGGGAGCTGTTTTTT.